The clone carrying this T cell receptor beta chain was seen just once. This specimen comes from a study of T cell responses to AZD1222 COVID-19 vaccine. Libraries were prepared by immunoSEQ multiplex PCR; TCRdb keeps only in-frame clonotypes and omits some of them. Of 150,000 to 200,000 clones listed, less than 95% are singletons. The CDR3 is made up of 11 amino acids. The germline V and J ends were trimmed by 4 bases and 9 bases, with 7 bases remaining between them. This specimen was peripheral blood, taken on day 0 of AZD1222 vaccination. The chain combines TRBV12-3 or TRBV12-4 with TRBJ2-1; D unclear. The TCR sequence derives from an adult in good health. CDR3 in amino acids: CASSYQTEQFF. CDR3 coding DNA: TGTGCCAGCAGTTACCAGACTGAGCAGTTCTTC.